These 18 T cell receptor beta chains originate from one sample sequenced in a study of blood T cell repertoires in COVID-19. Measured with immunoSEQ multiplex PCR; TCRdb has only the in-frame clones, and not every one. The table shows 150,000 to 200,000 clones, with approximately 83% occurring only once. The specimen sequenced was peripheral blood. The receptors were gathered from a woman of 80 years or more with active or convalescent COVID-19.

As regards this clone: Other DNA sequences within the sample encode an identical CDR3. V gene TRBV10-3 combines with J gene TRBJ1-3; 8 positions agree with TRBD1. Germline values: CDR1 ENHRY, CDR2 SYGVKD. The CDR3 is 15 residues long. J gave up 0 bases and V 3 bases, and 1 base lay outside the gene matches. The CDR3 is CAISDTGGSGNTIYF. The CDR3 nucleotides read TGTGCCATCAGTGATACAGGGGGCTCTGGAAACACCATATATTTT.

The gene calls are TRBV12-3 or TRBV12-4 and TRBJ1-2, with a tentative D call TRBD1 (6 bases). Trimming left V 6 bases short and J 4 bases short, with 12 bases between. The CDR3 length is 13 residues. CDR3: CASSADRIYGYTF. The CDR3 region has the DNA TGTGCCAGCAGCGCGGACAGAATCTATGGCTACACCTTC.

The chain joins TRBV3-1 (or the pseudogene TRBV3-2) to TRBJ2-1; 8 bases agree with TRBD2. J was trimmed by 8 bases and V by 4 bases; bases with no gene match: 7. The CDR3 consists of 14 residues. CDR1 and CDR2 from the germline V gene are LGHDT and YNNKEL (reference sequence). CDR3 nucleotide sequence: TGTGCCAGCAGCCCCCCCCGACTAGCGCATGAGCAGTTCTTC. It is translated as CASSPPRLAHEQFF.

In this sample, this clone turned up once. This chain connects TRBV9 to TRBJ2-4; D uncertain. The CDR3 has 17 amino acids. The germline V and J ends were trimmed by 4 bases and 0 bases, with 17 bases remaining between them. Germline values: CDR1 SGDLS, CDR2 YYNGEE. The CDR3: CASSYPIKTVAKNIQYF. The CDR3 nucleotides are TGTGCCAGCAGCTATCCCATAAAAACAGTAGCCAAAAACATTCAGTACTTC.

The V call is TRBV3-1 (or the pseudogene TRBV3-2), the J call TRBJ1-1, with a tentative D call TRBD1 (5 bases). Trimming stripped 3 bases from V and 4 bases from J, with 15 bases between. The V gene's germline CDR1 is LGHDT and CDR2 YNNKEL (reference sequence). The CDR3 loop spans 15 amino acids. CDR3 amino acids: CASSQSQGTSTEAFF. CDR3 nucleotide sequence: TGTGCCAGCAGCCAGTCCCAGGGTACGTCCACTGAAGCTTTCTTT.

This sequence joins TRBV27 and TRBJ2-2; D uncertain. The CDR3 has 16 residues. Trimming removed 6 bases at V and 0 bases at J, with 14 bases between. Germline-derived CDR1 and CDR2 are MNHEY and SMNVEV (reference sequence). The CDR3 DNA reads as TGTGCCAGCAGCCTATACTCCGTGGCGAACACCGGGGAGCTGTTTTTT. This gives the protein CASSLYSVANTGELFF.

The chain couples TRBV11-3 to TRBJ2-5, with 7 bases aligning to TRBD2. With 5 bases clipped from V and 1 base from J, the junction kept 7 bases outside the gene matches. CDR1 is SGHNT, CDR2 YENEEA, per germline. The CDR3 runs to 15 residues. The CDR3 DNA reads as TGTGCCAGCAGCCAGGGAGGGGCCTCCCAAGAGACCCAGTACTTC. Translated: CASSQGGASQETQYF.

The V call is TRBV7-2, the J call TRBJ1-4; the D gene is possibly TRBD1 (5 bases). The V end was cut by 5 bases, the J end by 7 bases, with 14 bases between. In germline, CDR1 is SGHTA, CDR2 FQGNSA. The CDR3 has 14 residues. The CDR3: CASSPSLRGEKLFF. The DNA for the CDR3 is TGTGCCAGCAGCCCCTCTCTTAGGGGTGAAAAACTGTTTTTT.

This clone was found once. The chain employs TRBV18 and TRBJ1-1; the D is unclear. CDR3 length: 13 amino acids. Trimming cost V 8 bases and J 0 bases, with 10 bases left between them. Germline CDR1 reads KGHSH; CDR2 reads LQKENI. CDR3 sequence: CASHSMMNTEAFF. CDR3 nucleotide sequence: TGTGCCAGCCACAGTATGATGAACACTGAAGCTTTCTTT.

This rearrangement joins TRBV5-4 to TRBJ2-2, with TRBD1 matching 7 bases. The length of the CDR3 is 15 residues. Losses at the gene ends were 0 bases for V and 5 bases for J; bases not matched to a gene: 4. CDR1 is SGHNT and CDR2 is YYREEE in the germline V gene (reference sequence). CDR3 protein: CASSLGQGVTGELFF. CDR3 nucleotide sequence: TGTGCCAGCAGCTTGGGGCAGGGGGTGACCGGGGAGCTGTTTTTT.

This sequence joins TRBV19 and TRBJ1-1; D perhaps matches TRBD1 (6 bases). CDR1 and CDR2 (germline): LNHDA, SQIVND (reference sequence). This CDR3 has 13 residues. V shed 4 bases and J shed 2 bases, with 8 bases lying between them. In nucleotides, the CDR3 is TGTGCCAGTAGTACGACAGGCAACACTGAAGCTTTCTTT. Its translation: CASSTTGNTEAFF. Using reference TRBV19 and TRBJ1-1 for the parts outside the CDR3, the full variable domain is DGGITQSPKYLFRKEGQNVTLSCEQNLNHDAMYWYRQDPGQGLRLIYYSQIVNDFQKGDIAEGYSVSREKKESFPLTVTSAQKNPTAFYLCASSTTGNTEAFFGQGTRLTVV.

The chain uses TRBV4-1 and TRBJ1-2, with D possibly being TRBD1 (5 bases). Germline loops: CDR1 MGHRA, CDR2 YSYEKL. V dropped 0 bases and J dropped 5 bases, with 13 bases sitting between them. The CDR3 has 15 residues. DNA of the CDR3: TGCGCCAGCAGCCAAGAATCCAGGGAGGGGTATGGCTACACCTTC. Amino acids: CASSQESREGYGYTF.

This clone was counted only a few times. This CDR3 reads CASSYSLFSNQPQHF. CDR3 bases: TGTGCCAGCAGTTACTCCCTATTTAGCAATCAGCCCCAGCATTTT. V gene TRBV6-2 or TRBV6-3 combines with J gene TRBJ1-5, with D unresolved. CDR1 and CDR2 (germline): MNHEY, SVGEGT. There are 15 residues in the CDR3. Trimming pared 0 bases from V and 0 bases from J, leaving 6 bases between.

The chain recombines TRBV18 with TRBJ1-1, with 9 bases lining up with TRBD1. Unmatched junction bases numbered 4, after V lost 6 bases and J lost 5 bases. The germline CDR1 and CDR2 sequences are KGHSH and LQKENI. This CDR3 region has 13 residues. The CDR3 DNA reads TGTGCCAGCTCTGCCGGACAGGGGACTGAAGCTTTCTTT. Amino acids: CASSAGQGTEAFF.

The genes are TRBV2 and TRBJ1-5; D gene uncertain. Looked up from germline, CDR1 is SNHLY and CDR2 is FYNNEI. The CDR3 totals 15 residues. V was cut by 3 bases and J by 1 base, with 10 bases left in between. In DNA, the CDR3 is TGTGCCAGCAGTGACGGACTGAGGAGCAATCAGCCCCAGCATTTT. This encodes CASSDGLRSNQPQHF. Full variable domain (missing parts from reference TRBV2 and TRBJ1-5): EPEVTQTPSHQVTQMGQEVILRCVPISNHLYFYWYRQILGQKVEFLVSFYNNEISEKSEIFDDQFSVERPDGSNFTLKIRSTKLEDSAMYFCASSDGLRSNQPQHFGDGTRLSIL.

The J gene is TRBJ2-3, the V gene TRBV7-2, with a possible D match to TRBD2 (6 bases). CDR1 is SGHTA and CDR2 is FQGNSA in the germline V gene. V was clipped by 2 bases and J by 2 bases, with 17 bases between them. The CDR3 consists of 17 residues. For the CDR3, the DNA is TGTGCCAGCAGCTTAAATAGCCGGCGGGGACTCACAGATACGCAGTATTTT. Amino acid sequence: CASSLNSRRGLTDTQYF.

This rearrangement joins TRBV15 to TRBJ2-3, with TRBD2 matching over 14 bases. Germline CDR1 LNHNV, CDR2 YYDKDF (reference sequence). The CDR3 has 16 amino acids. V shed 4 bases and J 6 bases; nucleotides not matched to a gene: 6. The CDR3, as DNA: TGTGCCACCAGCACTAGACTAGCGGGGGGGCCGGATACGCAGTATTTT. It encodes CATSTRLAGGPDTQYF.

The rearrangement joins TRBV11-3 to TRBJ2-1, with 11 positions matching TRBD2. There are 16 residues in the CDR3. Germline V gene sequence: CDR1 SGHNT, CDR2 YENEEA. V gave up 1 base and J gave up 6 bases; unmatched junction bases: 5. DNA of the CDR3: TGTGCCAGCAGCTTAGTGCTAGCGGGGGGACTCAATGAGCAGTTCTTC. This translates into CASSLVLAGGLNEQFF.